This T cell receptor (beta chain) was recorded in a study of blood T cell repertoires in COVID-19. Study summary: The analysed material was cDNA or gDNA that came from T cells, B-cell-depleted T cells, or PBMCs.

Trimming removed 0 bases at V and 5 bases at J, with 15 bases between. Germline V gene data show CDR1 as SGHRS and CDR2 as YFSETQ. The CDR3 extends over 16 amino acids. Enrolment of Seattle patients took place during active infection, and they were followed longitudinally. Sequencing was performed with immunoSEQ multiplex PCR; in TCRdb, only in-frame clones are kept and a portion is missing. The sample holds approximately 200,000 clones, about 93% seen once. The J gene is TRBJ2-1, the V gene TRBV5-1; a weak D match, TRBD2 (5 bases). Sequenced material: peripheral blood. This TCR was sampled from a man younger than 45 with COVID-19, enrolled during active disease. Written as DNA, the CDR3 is TGCGCCAGCAGCTTGGAACTAGGCCCCCGAGACAATGAGCAGTTCTTC. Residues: CASSLELGPRDNEQFF.